This TCR beta chain was identified during a study of cytomegalovirus exposure and HLA in healthy donors. General study findings and limits: Cytomegalovirus-associated status was assigned to about 150 TCR beta chains.

The study ran its PCR with 60 Vbeta and 13 Jbeta primers. The protocol was immunoSEQ multiplex PCR, while the TCRdb copy is restricted to in-frame clones and leaves out a portion. The sample holds about 140,000 clones, roughly 77% seen once. This CDR3 is built from 16 residues. CDR1 is MNHEY and CDR2 is SMNVEV in the germline V gene (reference sequence). The V end was cut by 1 base, the J end by 2 bases, with 12 bases between. This clone showed up just a few times. What it binds is unknown. The J gene is TRBJ2-1, the V gene TRBV27, with D maybe TRBD2 (7 bases). This TCR was sampled from a female donor in good health and CMV-seronegative. The sequenced sample consisted of PBMCs. The CDR3 region is CASSLYGGATYNEQFF. CDR3 DNA: TGTGCCAGCAGTTTATATGGGGGGGCAACCTACAATGAGCAGTTCTTC.